This record looks at one TCR beta chain sequence and its context. Its cognate antigen is unknown. The data derive from a study of cytomegalovirus exposure and HLA in healthy donors. Across the study: The 120 validation repertoires were produced on the same platform as the 720 or so repertoires of the first cohort. This was reported in a later analysis.

Here immunoSEQ multiplex PCR was the method, and the copy in TCRdb shows in-frame clones only, minus some. The sample carries nearly 200,000 clones, 75% to 85% recorded once. The germline V gene has CDR1 MNHEY and CDR2 SVGAGI. The CDR3 spans 15 residues. Trimming removed 0 bases from V and 1 base from J; junction bases left unmatched: 2. The study's findings and limits: More than 150 TCR beta chains were listed as cytomegalovirus-associated. There were some public TCRs occurring in many donors, but most TCR sequences were rare.

The V and J genes are TRBV6-5 and TRBJ2-7; 8 positions agree with TRBD2. The sample taken for sequencing was PBMCs. The receptor was isolated from a woman aged 25 to 39 in good health and CMV-seropositive. The CDR3 sequence: CASSYSGGESYEQYF. In DNA form, the CDR3 reads TGTGCCAGCAGTTACTCCGGGGGGGAGTCCTACGAGCAGTACTTC.